Sequencing of this TCR beta chain was carried out in a study of PD-L1 blockade in urothelial cancer. Profiling relied on immunoSEQ multiplex PCR, and the TCRdb table lists in-frame clones only, not all of them. The table has 90,000 to 120,000 clones, 91% seen once. Per the germline V gene, CDR1 is MDHEN and CDR2 is SYDVKM. The CDR3 runs to 15 residues. V lost 3 bases and J lost 1, with 11 bases in between. This sample comprised PBMCs, obtained around atezolizumab (anti-PD-L1) treatment. This chain uses TRBV28 with TRBJ2-3, with D unclear. The clonotype comes from an elderly woman with urothelial cancer. The CDR3 here is CASSLWALGTDTQYF. CDR3 DNA: TGTGCCAGCAGTTTGTGGGCCCTCGGCACAGATACGCAGTATTTT.